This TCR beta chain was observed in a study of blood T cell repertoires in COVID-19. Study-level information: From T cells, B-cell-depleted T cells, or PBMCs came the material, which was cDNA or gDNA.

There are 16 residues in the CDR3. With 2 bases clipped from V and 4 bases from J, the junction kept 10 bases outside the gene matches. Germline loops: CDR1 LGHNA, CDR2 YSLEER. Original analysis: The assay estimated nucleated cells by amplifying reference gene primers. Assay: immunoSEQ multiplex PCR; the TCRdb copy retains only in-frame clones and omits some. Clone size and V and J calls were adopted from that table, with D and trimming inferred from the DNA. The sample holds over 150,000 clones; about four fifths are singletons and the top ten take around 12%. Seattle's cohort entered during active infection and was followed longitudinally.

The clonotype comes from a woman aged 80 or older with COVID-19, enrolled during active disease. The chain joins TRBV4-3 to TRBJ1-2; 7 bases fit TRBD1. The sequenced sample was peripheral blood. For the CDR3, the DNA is TGCGCCAGCAGCCAACGCGGGGTCAGGGGGACCTATGGCTACACCTTC. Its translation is CASSQRGVRGTYGYTF.